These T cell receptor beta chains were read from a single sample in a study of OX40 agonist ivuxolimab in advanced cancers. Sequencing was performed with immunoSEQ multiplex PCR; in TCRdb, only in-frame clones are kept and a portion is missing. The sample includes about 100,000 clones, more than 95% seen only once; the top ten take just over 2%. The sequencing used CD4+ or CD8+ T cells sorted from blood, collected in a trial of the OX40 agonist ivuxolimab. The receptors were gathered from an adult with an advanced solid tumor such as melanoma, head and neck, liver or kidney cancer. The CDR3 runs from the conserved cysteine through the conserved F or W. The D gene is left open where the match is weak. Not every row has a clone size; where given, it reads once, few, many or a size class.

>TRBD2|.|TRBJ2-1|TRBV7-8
CASSLRLAGDNEQFF
TGTGCCAGCAGCTTACGACTAGCGGGAGATAATGAGCAGTTCTTC
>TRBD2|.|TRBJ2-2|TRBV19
CASKAGAGTGELFF
TGTGCCAGTAAAGCGGGGGCCGGGACCGGGGAGCTGTTTTTT
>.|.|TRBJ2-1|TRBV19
CASSMGGYNEQFF
TGTGCCAGTAGTATGGGGGGATACAATGAGCAGTTCTTC
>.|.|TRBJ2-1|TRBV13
CASSGAGSYNEQFF
TGTGCCAGCAGCGGGGCAGGCTCCTACAATGAGCAGTTCTTC
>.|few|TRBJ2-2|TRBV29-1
CSAYLSGGPNTGELFF
TGCAGCGCGTACCTGAGTGGGGGGCCTAACACCGGGGAGCTGTTTTTT
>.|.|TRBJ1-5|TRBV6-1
CASSDPLRDARGNQPQHF
TGTGCCAGCAGTGACCCTCTCCGGGACGCTCGGGGGAATCAGCCCCAGCATTTT
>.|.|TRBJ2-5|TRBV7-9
CASSPSTGVSEQETQYF
TGTGCCAGCAGCCCCTCCACCGGTGTTAGCGAGCAAGAGACCCAGTACTTC
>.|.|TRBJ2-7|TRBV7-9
CASSLVTGTEQYF
TGTGCCAGCAGCTTAGTTACTGGGACCGAGCAGTACTTC
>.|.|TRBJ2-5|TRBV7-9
CASSLPGVGETQYF
TGTGCCAGCAGCTTACCAGGGGTGGGAGAGACCCAGTACTTC
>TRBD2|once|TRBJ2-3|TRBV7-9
CASSSPSGRAPDTQYF
TGTGCCAGCAGCTCCCCTAGCGGGAGGGCCCCGGATACGCAGTATTTT
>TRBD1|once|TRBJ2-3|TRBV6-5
CASSFGQGADTQYF
TGTGCCAGCAGTTTTGGACAGGGGGCAGATACGCAGTATTTT
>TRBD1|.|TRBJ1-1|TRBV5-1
CASSFTGQGAYTEAFF
TGCGCCAGCAGCTTCACGGGACAGGGGGCGTACACTGAAGCTTTCTTT
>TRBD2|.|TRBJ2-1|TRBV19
CASSIGRLAHNEQFF
TGTGCCAGTAGTATCGGCCGACTAGCGCACAATGAGCAGTTCTTC
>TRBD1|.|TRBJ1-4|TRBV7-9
CASRAAGTDEKLFF
TGTGCCAGCAGAGCAGCCGGGACAGATGAAAAACTGTTTTTT
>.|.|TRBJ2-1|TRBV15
CATSRPETLRHDEQFF
TGTGCCACCAGCAGACCTGAGACCCTGAGGCACGATGAGCAGTTCTTC
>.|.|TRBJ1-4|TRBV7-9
CASSLAFQPREGFNEKLFF
TGTGCCAGCAGCTTAGCGTTCCAGCCCAGGGAGGGATTTAATGAAAAACTGTTTTTT
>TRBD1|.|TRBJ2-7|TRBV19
CASSIADRVTYEQYF
TGTGCCAGTAGTATAGCGGACAGGGTGACCTACGAGCAGTACTTC
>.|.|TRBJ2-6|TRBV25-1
CASRGSGANVLTF
TGTGCCAGCAGAGGTTCTGGGGCCAACGTCCTGACTTTC
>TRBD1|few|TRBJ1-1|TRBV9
CASSVAGQTEAFF
TGTGCCAGCAGCGTAGCGGGACAGACTGAAGCTTTCTTT
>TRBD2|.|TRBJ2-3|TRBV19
CASSSTERGAHMDTQYF
TGTGCCAGTAGCTCTACGGAGCGGGGGGCTCATATGGATACGCAGTATTTT
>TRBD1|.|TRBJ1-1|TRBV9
CASSTRQGGDTEAFF
TGTGCCAGCAGCACCCGACAGGGAGGAGACACTGAAGCTTTCTTT
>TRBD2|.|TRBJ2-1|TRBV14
CASSQDPTSGRSSYNEQFF
TGTGCCAGCAGCCAAGACCCAACTAGCGGGAGGTCCTCCTACAATGAGCAGTTCTTC
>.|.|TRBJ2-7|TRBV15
CATSRVVSYEQYF
TGTGCCACCAGCAGAGTAGTCAGCTACGAGCAGTACTTC
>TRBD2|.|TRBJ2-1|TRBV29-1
CSVDPSGINNEQFF
TGCAGCGTTGATCCCAGCGGGATTAACAATGAGCAGTTCTTC
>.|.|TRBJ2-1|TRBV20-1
CSAQSGNEQFF
TGCAGTGCCCAGAGCGGGAATGAGCAGTTCTTC
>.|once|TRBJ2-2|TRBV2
CASMAPWDTGELFF
TGTGCCAGCATGGCCCCGTGGGACACCGGGGAGCTGTTTTTT
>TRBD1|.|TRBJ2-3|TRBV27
CASSSTGVETDTQYF
TGTGCCAGCAGTTCCACAGGGGTCGAGACAGATACGCAGTATTTT
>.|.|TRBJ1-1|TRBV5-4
CASSSYGTEAFF
TGTGCCAGCAGCTCTTATGGAACTGAAGCTTTCTTT
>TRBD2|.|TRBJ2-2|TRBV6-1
CASRGGGEAGELFF
TGTGCCAGCAGAGGCGGGGGGGAAGCCGGGGAGCTGTTTTTT
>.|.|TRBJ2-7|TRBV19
CASSSSPWEQYF
TGTGCCAGTAGTTCCTCACCGTGGGAGCAGTACTTC
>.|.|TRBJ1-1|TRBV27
CASSSRVDTEAFF
TGTGCCAGCAGTTCCAGGGTCGACACTGAAGCTTTCTTT
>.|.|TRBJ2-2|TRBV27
CASSPLANTGELFF
TGTGCCAGCAGTCCGCTAGCGAACACCGGGGAGCTGTTTTTT
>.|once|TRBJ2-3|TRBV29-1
CSAPGGYSTDTQYF
TGCAGCGCCCCTGGGGGGTACAGCACAGATACGCAGTATTTT
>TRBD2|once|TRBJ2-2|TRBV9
CASSVERGGTGELFF
TGTGCCAGCAGCGTAGAGCGGGGGGGCACCGGGGAGCTGTTTTTT
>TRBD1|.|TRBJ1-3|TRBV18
CASSQNYRDSYSGNTIYF
TGTGCCAGCTCACAAAATTACCGGGACAGTTACTCTGGAAACACCATATATTTT
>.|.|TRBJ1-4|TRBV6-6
CASSYFQGRKLFF
TGTGCCAGCAGTTATTTCCAGGGTCGAAAACTGTTTTTT
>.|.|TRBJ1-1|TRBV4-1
CASSPMQGMNTEAFF
TGCGCCAGCAGCCCAATGCAGGGGATGAACACTGAAGCTTTCTTT
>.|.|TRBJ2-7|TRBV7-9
CASSATGSYEQYF
TGTGCCAGCAGCGCGACAGGCTCCTACGAGCAGTACTTC
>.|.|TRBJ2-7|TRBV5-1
CASSLGQRDYEQYF
TGCGCCAGCAGCTTGGGACAAAGGGACTACGAGCAGTACTTC
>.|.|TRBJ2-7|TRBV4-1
CASSQDSKGNWREQYF
TGCGCCAGCAGCCAAGATAGTAAGGGGAATTGGAGGGAGCAGTACTTC
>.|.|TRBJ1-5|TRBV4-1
CASSQTRGSNQPQHF
TGCGCCAGCAGCCAAACTCGAGGGAGCAATCAGCCCCAGCATTTT
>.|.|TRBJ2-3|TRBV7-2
CASSQSTDTQYF
TGTGCCAGCAGTCAGAGCACAGATACGCAGTATTTT
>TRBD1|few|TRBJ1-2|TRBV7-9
CASSPGGYGYTF
TGTGCCAGCAGCCCAGGGGGCTATGGCTACACCTTC
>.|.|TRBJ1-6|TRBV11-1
CASSLLGSPLHF
TGTGCCAGCAGCTTACTCGGTTCACCCCTCCACTTT
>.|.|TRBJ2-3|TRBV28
CASSLGASGDTDTQYF
TGTGCCAGCAGTTTAGGCGCCAGTGGGGACACAGATACGCAGTATTTT
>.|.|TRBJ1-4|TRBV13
CASSLGANEKLFF
TGTGCCAGCAGCTTGGGGGCGAATGAAAAACTGTTTTTT
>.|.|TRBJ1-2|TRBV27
CASSSIRDGPPFGGYTF
TGTGCCAGCAGTTCCATACGGGACGGACCACCGTTTGGCGGCTACACCTTC
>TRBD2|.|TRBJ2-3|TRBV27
CASSAGTSGDPSTDTQYF
TGTGCCAGCAGTGCCGGGACTAGCGGGGACCCTAGCACAGATACGCAGTATTTT
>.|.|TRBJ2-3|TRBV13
CASSVGGPGTDTQYF
TGTGCCAGCAGCGTGGGGGGGCCGGGCACAGATACGCAGTATTTT
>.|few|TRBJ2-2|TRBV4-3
CASSPDTGELFF
TGCGCCAGCAGCCCAGACACCGGGGAGCTGTTTTTT
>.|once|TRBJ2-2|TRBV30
CAWSLRVKTGELFF
TGTGCCTGGAGCCTCAGGGTAAAGACCGGGGAGCTGTTTTTT
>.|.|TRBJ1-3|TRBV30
CAWSVGTGGDTIYF
TGTGCCTGGAGTGTAGGGACTGGGGGCGACACCATATATTTT